The next 9 T cell receptor beta chains were all read from a single sample in a study of preoperative IRX-2 immunotherapy in early breast cancer. This sample's treatment: preoperative locoregional IRX-2 cytokine immunotherapy. Generated by immunoSEQ multiplex PCR, the TCRdb table keeps only in-frame clones and is missing some. The sample carries 28,000 or so clones, 90% recorded once. The biological material was taken from a patient treated with IRX-2 immunotherapy. The source is a human donor with breast cancer.

This clone was counted a single time. The chain recombines TRBV4-1 with TRBJ1-5, with D hard to call. CDR1 is MGHRA and CDR2 is YSYEKL in the germline V gene. This CDR3 is 16 amino acids long. V was shortened by 0 bases and J by 1 base, with 10 bases between the two germline ends. CDR3 amino acids: CASSQDWGGSNQPQHF. CDR3 sequence (DNA): TGCGCCAGCAGCCAAGATTGGGGTGGGAGCAATCAGCCCCAGCATTTT.

To note about this clone: The same CDR3 arises from other DNA sequences in this sample as well. This rearrangement joins TRBV29-1 to TRBJ1-1; the D gene is possibly TRBD1 (5 bases). Looked up from germline, CDR1 is SQVTM and CDR2 is ANQGSEA. Trimming pared 3 bases from V and 4 bases from J, leaving 12 bases between. The CDR3 covers 13 residues. CDR3: CSVDGARGTEAFF. The CDR3 coding sequence is TGCAGCGTTGATGGGGCGAGGGGCACTGAAGCTTTCTTT.

The V gene is TRBV27, the J gene TRBJ1-1; D may be TRBD1 (5 bases). V lost 0 bases to trimming and J lost 5 bases, with 10 bases between them. This CDR3 spans 14 amino acids. Germline V CDR1 and CDR2: MNHEY, SMNVEV (reference sequence). The CDR3 DNA reads TGTGCCAGCAGTTTATCCGGGGGTTGGACTGAAGCTTTCTTT. It specifies CASSLSGGWTEAFF.

This chain joins TRBV20-1 and TRBJ2-7; unclear D gene. Germline CDR1 DFQATT, CDR2 SNEGSKA (reference sequence). The CDR3 length is 11 residues. V was trimmed by 2 bases and J by 7 bases, leaving 9 bases between them. CDR3 nucleotides: TGCAGTGCTAGAAAGATCGAAGAGCAGTACTTC. It codes for CSARKIEEQYF.

The chain combines TRBV19 with TRBJ1-2; D remains unclear. The germline V and J ends were trimmed by 3 bases and 0 bases, with 17 bases remaining between them. This CDR3 spans 17 amino acids. CDR1 is LNHDA and CDR2 is SQIVND in the germline V gene (reference sequence). The CDR3 coding sequence is TGTGCCAGTAGTATCTGGGTCCCCGCTGGATCTAACTATGGCTACACCTTC. It specifies CASSIWVPAGSNYGYTF.

V usage is TRBV7-9 and J usage is TRBJ2-5, with 9 bases lining up with TRBD2. Germline lookup yields CDR1 SEHNR and CDR2 FQNEAQ (reference sequence). The CDR3 is 14 residues long. Unmatched junction bases numbered 4, after V lost 3 bases and J lost 5 bases. The CDR3 sequence is CASSFSGSGETQYF. In nucleotides, the CDR3 is TGTGCCAGCAGCTTTAGCGGGAGTGGCGAGACCCAGTACTTC.

The DNA of the CDR3 is TGTGCCAGCAGTTTATCAACAGTGGGGGAGACCCAGTACTTC. Translation gives CASSLSTVGETQYF. The J gene is TRBJ2-5, the V gene TRBV27, with D uncertain. Germline V lookup: CDR1 MNHEY, CDR2 SMNVEV (reference sequence). The CDR3 sequence is 14 residues long. V gave up 0 bases and J gave up 5 bases, with 10 bases separating them.

V and J are TRBV9 and TRBJ1-6; a possible D gene is TRBD1 (6 bases). Germline V lookup: CDR1 SGDLS, CDR2 YYNGEE. There are 15 residues in the CDR3. V dropped 4 bases and J dropped 7 bases, with 15 bases sitting between them. This CDR3 is CASSPLDSLNSPLHF. In DNA form, the CDR3 reads TGTGCCAGCAGCCCACTGGACAGTCTCAATTCACCCCTCCACTTT.

This sequence joins TRBV19 and TRBJ2-1; perhaps TRBD1 as D (7 bases). V was shortened by 6 bases and J by 7 bases, with 16 bases between the two germline ends. Germline CDR1 and CDR2: LNHDA and SQIVND (reference sequence). The CDR3 is 14 residues long. The CDR3: CASRRRGRMNEQFF. The CDR3 nucleotides are TGTGCCAGTAGGCGGAGGGGGCGTATGAATGAGCAGTTCTTC.